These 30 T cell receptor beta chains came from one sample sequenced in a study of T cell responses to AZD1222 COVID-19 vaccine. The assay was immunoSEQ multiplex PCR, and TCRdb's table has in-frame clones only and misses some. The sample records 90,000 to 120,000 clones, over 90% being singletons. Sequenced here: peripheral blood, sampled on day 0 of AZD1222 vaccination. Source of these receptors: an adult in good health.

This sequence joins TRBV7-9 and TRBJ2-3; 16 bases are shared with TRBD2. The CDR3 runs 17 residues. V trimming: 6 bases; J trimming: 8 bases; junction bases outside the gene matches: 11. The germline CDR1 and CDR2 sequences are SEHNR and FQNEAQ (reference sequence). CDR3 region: CASSQPGLAGGLGTQYF. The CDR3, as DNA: TGTGCCAGCAGTCAACCGGGACTAGCGGGAGGGTTAGGTACGCAGTATTTT.

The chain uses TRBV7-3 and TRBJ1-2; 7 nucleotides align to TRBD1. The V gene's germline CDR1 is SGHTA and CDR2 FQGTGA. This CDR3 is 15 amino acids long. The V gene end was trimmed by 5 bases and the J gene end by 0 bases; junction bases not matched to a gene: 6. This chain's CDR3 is CASSIQGGSNYGYTF. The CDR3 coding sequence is TGTGCCAGCAGCATCCAAGGGGGCTCTAACTATGGCTACACCTTC.

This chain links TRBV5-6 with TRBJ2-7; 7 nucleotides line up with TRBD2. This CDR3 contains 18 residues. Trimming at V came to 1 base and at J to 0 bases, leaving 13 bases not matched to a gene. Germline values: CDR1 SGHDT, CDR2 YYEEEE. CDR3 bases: TGTGCCAGCAGCTTGAGGAGGATGCAGCGGGAAAACTCCTACGAGCAGTACTTC. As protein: CASSLRRMQRENSYEQYF.

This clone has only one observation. CDR3 sequence reads: CASSFLGLALKQETQYF. CDR3 nucleotide sequence: TGTGCCAGCAGCTTTCTCGGACTAGCGTTAAAACAAGAGACCCAGTACTTC. V gene TRBV7-2 combines with J gene TRBJ2-5; 9 nucleotides match TRBD2. Germline V gives CDR1 SGHTA, CDR2 FQGNSA. J gave up 2 bases and V 3 bases, and 10 bases lay outside the gene matches. The CDR3 runs to 17 residues.

CDR3 DNA: TGCGCCAGCAGTGGGGACGAGGGAAACACCATATATTTT. Translation gives CASSGDEGNTIYF. V is TRBV5-1 and J is TRBJ1-3; the D gene is possibly TRBD1 (5 bases). The CDR3 is made up of 13 amino acids. Germline V gene lookup returns CDR1 SGHRS and CDR2 YFSETQ. V was pared by 5 bases and J by 4 bases, with 10 bases between.

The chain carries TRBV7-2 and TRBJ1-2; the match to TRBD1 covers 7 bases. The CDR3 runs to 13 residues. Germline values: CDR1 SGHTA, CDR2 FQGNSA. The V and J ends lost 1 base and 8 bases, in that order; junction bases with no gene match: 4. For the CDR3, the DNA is TGTGCCAGCAGCTTAGTGGCAGGGGGAGGCTACACCTTC. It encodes CASSLVAGGGYTF.

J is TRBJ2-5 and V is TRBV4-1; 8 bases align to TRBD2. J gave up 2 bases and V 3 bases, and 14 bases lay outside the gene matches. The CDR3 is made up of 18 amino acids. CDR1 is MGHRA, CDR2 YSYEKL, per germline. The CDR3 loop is CASSQGLWARGGQETQYF. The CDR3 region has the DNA TGCGCCAGCAGCCAGGGGCTTTGGGCCCGGGGGGGGCAAGAGACCCAGTACTTC.

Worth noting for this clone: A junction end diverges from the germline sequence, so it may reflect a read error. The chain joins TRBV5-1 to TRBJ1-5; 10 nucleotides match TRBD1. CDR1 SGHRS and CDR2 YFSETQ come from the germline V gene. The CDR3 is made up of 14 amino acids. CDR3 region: CARSWGGQGFPQHF. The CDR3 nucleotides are TGCGCCAGGAGCTGGGGGGGACAGGGGTTTCCCCAGCATTTT.

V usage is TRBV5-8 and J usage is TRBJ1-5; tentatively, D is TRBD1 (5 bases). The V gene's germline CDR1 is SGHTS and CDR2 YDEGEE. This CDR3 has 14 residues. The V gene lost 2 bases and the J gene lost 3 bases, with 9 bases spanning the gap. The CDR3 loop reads CASSFQGDNQPQHF. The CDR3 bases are TGTGCCAGCAGCTTTCAGGGAGACAATCAGCCCCAGCATTTT.

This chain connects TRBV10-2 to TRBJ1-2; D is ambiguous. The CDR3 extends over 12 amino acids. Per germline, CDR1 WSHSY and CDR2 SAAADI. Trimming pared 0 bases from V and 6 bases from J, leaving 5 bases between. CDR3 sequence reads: CASSESRDGYTF. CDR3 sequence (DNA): TGCGCCAGCAGTGAGTCGAGGGATGGCTACACCTTC.

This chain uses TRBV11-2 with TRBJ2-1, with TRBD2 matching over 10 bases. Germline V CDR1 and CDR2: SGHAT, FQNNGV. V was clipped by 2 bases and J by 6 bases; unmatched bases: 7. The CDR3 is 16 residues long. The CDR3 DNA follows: TGTGCCAGCAGCTTATTCGCTAGCGGGAGTGGCAATGAGCAGTTCTTC. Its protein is CASSLFASGSGNEQFF.

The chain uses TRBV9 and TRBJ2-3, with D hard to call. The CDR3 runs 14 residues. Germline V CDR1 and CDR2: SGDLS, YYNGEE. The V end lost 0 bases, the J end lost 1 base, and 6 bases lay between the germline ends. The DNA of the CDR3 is TGTGCCAGCAGCGTAGCCCAAGGCACAGATACGCAGTATTTT. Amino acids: CASSVAQGTDTQYF.

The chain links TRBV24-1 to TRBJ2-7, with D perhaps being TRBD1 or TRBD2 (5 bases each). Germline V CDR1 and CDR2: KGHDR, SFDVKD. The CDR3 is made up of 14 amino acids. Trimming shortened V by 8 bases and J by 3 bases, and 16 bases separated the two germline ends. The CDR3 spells CATTFGDPGYEQYF. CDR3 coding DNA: TGTGCCACCACTTTCGGGGACCCGGGCTACGAGCAGTACTTC.

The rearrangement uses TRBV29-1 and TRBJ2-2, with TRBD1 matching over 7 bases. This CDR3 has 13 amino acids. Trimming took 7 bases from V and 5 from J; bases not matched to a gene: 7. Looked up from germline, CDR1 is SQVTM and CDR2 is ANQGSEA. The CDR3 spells CSALTGRTGELFF. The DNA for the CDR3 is TGCAGCGCCTTGACAGGGCGGACCGGGGAGCTGTTTTTT.

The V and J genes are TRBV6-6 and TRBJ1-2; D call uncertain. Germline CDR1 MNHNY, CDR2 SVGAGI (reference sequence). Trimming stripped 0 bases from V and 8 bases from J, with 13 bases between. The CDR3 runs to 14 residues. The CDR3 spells CASSYSEESGGYTF. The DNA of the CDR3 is TGTGCCAGCAGTTACTCGGAGGAGTCGGGCGGCTACACCTTC.

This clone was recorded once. CDR3 sequence reads: CAISAEQDRAGYTF. The CDR3 region has the DNA TGTGCCATCAGTGCAGAACAGGACAGGGCAGGCTACACCTTC. The chain is built from TRBV10-3 and TRBJ1-2; 8 positions match TRBD1. Germline CDR1 and CDR2: ENHRY and SYGVKD. The CDR3 has 14 residues. The V segment lost 4 bases and the J segment 8 bases; nucleotides outside the gene matches: 9.

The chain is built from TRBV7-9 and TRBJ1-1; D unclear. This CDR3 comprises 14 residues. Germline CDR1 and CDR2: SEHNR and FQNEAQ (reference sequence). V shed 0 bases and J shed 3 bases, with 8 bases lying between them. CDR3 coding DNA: TGTGCCAGCAGCTTAGCAGGGCTTCACACTGAAGCTTTCTTT. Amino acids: CASSLAGLHTEAFF.

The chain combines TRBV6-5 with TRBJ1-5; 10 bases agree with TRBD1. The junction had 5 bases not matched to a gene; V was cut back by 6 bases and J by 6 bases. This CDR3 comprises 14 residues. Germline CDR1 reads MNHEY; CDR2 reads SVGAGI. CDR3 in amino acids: CASRTGGAGQPQHF. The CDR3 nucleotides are TGTGCCAGCAGGACAGGGGGCGCGGGTCAGCCCCAGCATTTT.

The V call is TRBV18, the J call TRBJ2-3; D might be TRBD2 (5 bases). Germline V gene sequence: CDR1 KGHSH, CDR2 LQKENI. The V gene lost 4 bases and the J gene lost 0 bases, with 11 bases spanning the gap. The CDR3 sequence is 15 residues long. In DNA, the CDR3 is TGTGCCAGCTCACTAAATTGGGAGAGCACAGATACGCAGTATTTT. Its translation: CASSLNWESTDTQYF.

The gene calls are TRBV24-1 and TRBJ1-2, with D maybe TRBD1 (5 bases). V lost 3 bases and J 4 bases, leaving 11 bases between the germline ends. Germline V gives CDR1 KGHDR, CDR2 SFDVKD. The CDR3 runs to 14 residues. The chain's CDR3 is CATSDPTESYGYTF. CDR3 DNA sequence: TGTGCCACCAGTGATCCGACAGAATCCTATGGCTACACCTTC.

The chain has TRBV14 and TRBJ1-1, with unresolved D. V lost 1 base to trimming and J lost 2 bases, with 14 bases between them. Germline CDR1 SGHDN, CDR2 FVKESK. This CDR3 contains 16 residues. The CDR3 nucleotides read TGTGCCAGCAGCCAAGCTGTCGGAACATTTAACACTGAAGCTTTCTTT. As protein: CASSQAVGTFNTEAFF.

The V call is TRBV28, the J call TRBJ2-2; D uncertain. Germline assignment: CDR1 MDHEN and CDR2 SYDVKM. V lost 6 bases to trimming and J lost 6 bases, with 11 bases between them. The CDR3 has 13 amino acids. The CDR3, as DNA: TGTGCCAGCAGATTAAGGGCGGCCGGGGAGCTGTTTTTT. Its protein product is CASRLRAAGELFF. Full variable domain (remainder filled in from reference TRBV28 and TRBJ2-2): DVKVTQSSRYLVKRTGEKVFLECVQDMDHENMFWYRQDPGLGLRLIYFSYDVKMKEKGDIPEGYSVSREKKERFSLILESASTNQTSMYLCASRLRAAGELFFGEGSRLTVL.

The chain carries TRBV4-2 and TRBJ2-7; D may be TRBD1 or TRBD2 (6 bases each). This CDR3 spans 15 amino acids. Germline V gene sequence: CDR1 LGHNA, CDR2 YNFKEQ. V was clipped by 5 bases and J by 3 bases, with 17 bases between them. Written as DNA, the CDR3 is TGTGCCAGCAGCTACCTGAGGGGGACTGGCTACGAGCAGTACTTC. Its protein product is CASSYLRGTGYEQYF.

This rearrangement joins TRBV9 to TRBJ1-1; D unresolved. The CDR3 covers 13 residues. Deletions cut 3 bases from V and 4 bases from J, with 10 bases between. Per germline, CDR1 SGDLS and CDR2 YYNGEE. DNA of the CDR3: TGTGCCAGCAGCGCCCCCCTCGGCACTGAAGCTTTCTTT. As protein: CASSAPLGTEAFF.

For the CDR3, the DNA is TGTGCCAGCAGCGAGGGTCTTACACCCGGCTACACCTTC. Its protein product is CASSEGLTPGYTF. The chain carries TRBV7-2 and TRBJ1-2; D not resolved. Germline-derived CDR1 and CDR2 are SGHTA and FQGNSA. Trimming shortened V by 5 bases and J by 8 bases, and 15 bases separated the two germline ends. CDR3 size: 13 residues.

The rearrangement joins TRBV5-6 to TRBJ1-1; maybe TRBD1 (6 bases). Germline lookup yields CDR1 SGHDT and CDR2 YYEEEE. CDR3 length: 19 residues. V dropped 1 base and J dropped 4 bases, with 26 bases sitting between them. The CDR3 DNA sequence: TGTGCCAGCAGCTTGCAAGTTCGGGCTAGCAGGGGTGGGGGCACTGAAGCTTTCTTT. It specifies CASSLQVRASRGGGTEAFF.

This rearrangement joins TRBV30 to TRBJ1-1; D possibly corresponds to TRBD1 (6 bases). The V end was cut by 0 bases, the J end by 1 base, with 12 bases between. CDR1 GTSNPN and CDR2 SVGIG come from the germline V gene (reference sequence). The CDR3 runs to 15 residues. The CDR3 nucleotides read TGTGCCTGGAGTGTACTGGGGGGGCCGAACACTGAAGCTTTCTTT. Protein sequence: CAWSVLGGPNTEAFF.

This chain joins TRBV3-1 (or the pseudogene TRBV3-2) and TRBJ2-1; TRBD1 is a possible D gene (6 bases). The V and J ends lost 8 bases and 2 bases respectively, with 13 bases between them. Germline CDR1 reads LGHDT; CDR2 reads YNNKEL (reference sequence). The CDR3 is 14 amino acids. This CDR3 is CASGGGPTYNEQFF. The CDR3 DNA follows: TGTGCCAGCGGGGGCGGACCAACCTACAATGAGCAGTTCTTC.

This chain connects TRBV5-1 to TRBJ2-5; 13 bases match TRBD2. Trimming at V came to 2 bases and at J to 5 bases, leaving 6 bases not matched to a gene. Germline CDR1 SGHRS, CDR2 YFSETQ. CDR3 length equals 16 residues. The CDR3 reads CASSLLAGGAGETQYF. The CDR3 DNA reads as TGCGCCAGCAGCTTACTAGCGGGAGGGGCAGGGGAGACCCAGTACTTC.

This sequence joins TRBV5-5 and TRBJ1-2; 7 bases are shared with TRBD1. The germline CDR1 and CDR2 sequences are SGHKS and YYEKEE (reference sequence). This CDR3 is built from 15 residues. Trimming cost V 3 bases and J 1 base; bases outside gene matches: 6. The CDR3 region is CASSWGQLINYGYTF. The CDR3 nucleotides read TGTGCCAGCAGCTGGGGACAGCTTATTAACTATGGCTACACCTTC.